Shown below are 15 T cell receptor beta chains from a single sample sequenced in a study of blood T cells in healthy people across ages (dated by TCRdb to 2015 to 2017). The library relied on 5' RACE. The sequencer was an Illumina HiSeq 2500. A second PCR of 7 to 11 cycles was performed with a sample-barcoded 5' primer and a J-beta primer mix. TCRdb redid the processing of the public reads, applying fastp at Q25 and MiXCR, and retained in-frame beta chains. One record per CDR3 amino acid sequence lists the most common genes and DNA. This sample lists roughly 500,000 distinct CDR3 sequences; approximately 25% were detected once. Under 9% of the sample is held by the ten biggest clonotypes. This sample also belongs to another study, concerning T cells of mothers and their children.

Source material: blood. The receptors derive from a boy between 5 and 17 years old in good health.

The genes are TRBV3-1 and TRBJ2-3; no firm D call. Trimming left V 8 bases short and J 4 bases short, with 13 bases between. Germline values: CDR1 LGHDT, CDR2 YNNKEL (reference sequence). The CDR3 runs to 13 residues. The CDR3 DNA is TGTGCCAGCGATTCCCTCGGCGCAGATACGCAGTATTTT. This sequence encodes CASDSLGADTQYF.

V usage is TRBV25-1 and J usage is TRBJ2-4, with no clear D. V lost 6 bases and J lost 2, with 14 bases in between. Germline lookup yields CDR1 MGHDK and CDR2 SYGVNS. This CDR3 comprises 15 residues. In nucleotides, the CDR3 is TGTGCCAGCAGCGAAGGGCTTCGGACCAAAAACATTCAGTACTTC. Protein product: CASSEGLRTKNIQYF.

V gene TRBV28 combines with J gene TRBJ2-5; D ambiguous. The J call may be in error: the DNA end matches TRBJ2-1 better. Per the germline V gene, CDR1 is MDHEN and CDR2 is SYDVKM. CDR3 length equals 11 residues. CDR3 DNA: TGTGCCAGCAGTTTTGGGCATGAGCAGTTCTTC. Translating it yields CASSFGHEQFF.

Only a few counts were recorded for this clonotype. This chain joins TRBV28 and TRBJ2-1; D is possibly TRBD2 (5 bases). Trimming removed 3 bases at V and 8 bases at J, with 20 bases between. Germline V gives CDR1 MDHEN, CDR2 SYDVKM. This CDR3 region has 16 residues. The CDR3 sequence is CASSFDVVGSKYEQFF. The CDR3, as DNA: TGTGCCAGCAGTTTTGATGTAGTAGGGAGCAAATATGAGCAGTTCTTC.

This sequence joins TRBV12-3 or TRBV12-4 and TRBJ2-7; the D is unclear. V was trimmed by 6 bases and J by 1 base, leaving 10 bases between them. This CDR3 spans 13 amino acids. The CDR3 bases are TGTGCCAGCAGCATCCCGAGGTCCTACGAGCAGTACTTC. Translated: CASSIPRSYEQYF.

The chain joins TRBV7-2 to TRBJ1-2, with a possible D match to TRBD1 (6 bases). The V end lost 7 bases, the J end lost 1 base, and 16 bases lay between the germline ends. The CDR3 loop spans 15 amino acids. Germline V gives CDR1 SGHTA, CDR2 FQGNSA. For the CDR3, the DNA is TGTGCCAGCAACCCCCTCGGCAGGGGTAACTATGGCTACACCTTC. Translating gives CASNPLGRGNYGYTF.

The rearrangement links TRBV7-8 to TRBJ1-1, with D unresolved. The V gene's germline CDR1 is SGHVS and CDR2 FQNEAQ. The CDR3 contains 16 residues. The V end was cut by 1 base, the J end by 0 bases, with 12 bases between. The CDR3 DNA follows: TGTGCCAGCAGCTTAGGCCCGGGAGTAATGAACACTGAAGCTTTCTTT. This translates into CASSLGPGVMNTEAFF. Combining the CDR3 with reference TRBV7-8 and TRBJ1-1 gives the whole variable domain GAGVSQSPRYKVAKRGQDVALRCDPISGHVSLFWYQQALGQGPEFLTYFQNEAQLDKSGLPSDRFFAERPEGSVSTLKIQRTQQEDSAVYLCASSLGPGVMNTEAFFGQGTRLTVV.

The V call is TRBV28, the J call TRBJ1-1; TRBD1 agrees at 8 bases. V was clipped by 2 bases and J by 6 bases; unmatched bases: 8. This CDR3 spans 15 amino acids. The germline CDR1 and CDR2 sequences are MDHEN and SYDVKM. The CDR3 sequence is CASSLRTGKFAEAFF. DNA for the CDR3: TGTGCCAGCAGTTTACGGACAGGGAAGTTTGCTGAAGCTTTCTTT.

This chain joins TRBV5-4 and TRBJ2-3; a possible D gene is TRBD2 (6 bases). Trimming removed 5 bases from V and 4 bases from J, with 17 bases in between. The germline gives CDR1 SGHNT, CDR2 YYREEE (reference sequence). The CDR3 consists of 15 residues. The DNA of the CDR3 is TGTGCCAGCAGTCAAGGAGATGGGGGGTCAGATACGCAGTATTTT. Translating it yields CASSQGDGGSDTQYF.

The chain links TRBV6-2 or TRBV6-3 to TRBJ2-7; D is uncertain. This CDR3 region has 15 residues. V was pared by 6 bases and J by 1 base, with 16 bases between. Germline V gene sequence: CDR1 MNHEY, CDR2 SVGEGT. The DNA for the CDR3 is TGTGCCAGCAGGCCCACCGGAGCCTTATCCTACGAGCAGTACTTC. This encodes CASRPTGALSYEQYF.

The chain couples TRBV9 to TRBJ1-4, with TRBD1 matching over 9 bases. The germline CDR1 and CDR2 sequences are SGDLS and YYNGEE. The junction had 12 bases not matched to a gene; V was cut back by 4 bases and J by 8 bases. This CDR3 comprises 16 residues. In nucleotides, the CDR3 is TGTGCCAGCAGCCTCCAGGGGAGGGACAGGGACGAAAAACTGTTTTTT. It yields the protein CASSLQGRDRDEKLFF.

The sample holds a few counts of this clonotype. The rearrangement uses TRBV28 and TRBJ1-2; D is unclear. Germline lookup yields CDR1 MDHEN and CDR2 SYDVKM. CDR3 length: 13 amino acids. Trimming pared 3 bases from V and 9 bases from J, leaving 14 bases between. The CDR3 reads CASSLLTPVRYTF. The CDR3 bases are TGTGCCAGCAGTTTGCTGACCCCCGTACGCTACACCTTC.

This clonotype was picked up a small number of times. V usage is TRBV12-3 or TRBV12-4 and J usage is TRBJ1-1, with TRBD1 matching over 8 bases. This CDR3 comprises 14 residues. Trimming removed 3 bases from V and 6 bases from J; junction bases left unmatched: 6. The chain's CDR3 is CASSFSGGGAEAFF. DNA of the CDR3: TGTGCCAGCAGTTTTTCAGGGGGCGGCGCTGAAGCTTTCTTT.

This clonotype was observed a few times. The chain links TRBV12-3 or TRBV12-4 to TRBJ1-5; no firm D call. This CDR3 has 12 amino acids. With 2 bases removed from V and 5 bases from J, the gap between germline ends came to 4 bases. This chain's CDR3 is CASSLIDQPQHF. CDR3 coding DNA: TGTGCCAGCAGTTTAATTGATCAGCCCCAGCATTTT.

The CDR3 DNA is TGTGCCAGCAGCTTATGTGAGGGGAGCTCTGGAAACACCATATATTTT. Protein product: CASSLCEGSSGNTIYF. J is TRBJ1-3 and V is TRBV7-3, with D perhaps TRBD1 (5 bases). The CDR3 is 16 amino acids. Germline values: CDR1 SGHTA, CDR2 FQGTGA. V was cut by 2 bases and J by 0 bases, with 11 bases left in between.